These 17 T cell receptor beta chains came from one sample sequenced in a study of beta chain features in type 1 diabetes. General observations from the study: Moderately but significantly shorter TCRB CDR3s were found in Type 1 diabetes patients in all four CD4+ subsets.

For these TCRs, the target antigens are not known. As every portion of the isolated RNA was reverse transcribed, the sequencing read expressed TCRB transcripts. The repertoire was sequenced with immunoSEQ multiplex PCR; TCRdb's copy has only in-frame clones and lacks some. The sample includes around 140,000 clones, approximately 10% of them seen just once. Material: central memory CD4+ T cells from blood. The receptors shown here come from a young man with type 1 diabetes.

This clone has just a few counts. This chain uses TRBV19 with TRBJ2-1; 10 bases align to TRBD1. The CDR3 runs to 14 residues. CDR1 is LNHDA and CDR2 is SQIVND in the germline V gene (reference sequence). The J segment lost 7 bases and the V segment lost 3 bases, leaving 3 bases of the junction unmatched. The CDR3 coding sequence is TGTGCCAGTAGTATTGGACAGGGGGTTAATGAGCAGTTCTTC. Amino acid sequence: CASSIGQGVNEQFF. The full variable domain, with the rest looked up from reference TRBV19 and TRBJ2-1, is DGGITQSPKYLFRKEGQNVTLSCEQNLNHDAMYWYRQDPGQGLRLIYYSQIVNDFQKGDIAEGYSVSREKKESFPLTVTSAQKNPTAFYLCASSIGQGVNEQFFGPGTRLTVL.

This clone was seen a few times. The chain employs TRBV4-1 and TRBJ1-2; D is possibly TRBD1 (5 bases). Germline CDR1 and CDR2: MGHRA and YSYEKL. The CDR3 runs 15 residues. Trimming cost V 7 bases and J 4 bases, with 19 bases left between them. In nucleotides, the CDR3 is TGCGCCAGCACCCGTCTAACAGGAGTAGGCTATGGCTACACCTTC. It codes for CASTRLTGVGYGYTF.

This rearrangement joins TRBV11-2 to TRBJ2-7; D unresolved. CDR3 size: 15 residues. Germline V CDR1 and CDR2: SGHAT, FQNNGV. V lost 0 bases, J lost 0 bases, and 9 bases lay in between. Here the CDR3 DNA reads TGTGCCAGCAGCTTAGAATCCTCGGGCTCCTACGAGCAGTACTTC. Translated, it gives CASSLESSGSYEQYF.

This clone was observed a few times. J is TRBJ2-5 and V is TRBV5-6, with 7 bases aligning to TRBD1. CDR1 SGHDT and CDR2 YYEEEE come from the germline V gene. Losses at the gene ends were 2 bases for V and 9 bases for J; bases not matched to a gene: 10. The CDR3 is 14 amino acids. This CDR3 reads CASSFLAGGSAQYF. The DNA for the CDR3 is TGTGCCAGCAGCTTTCTGGCAGGGGGATCTGCCCAGTACTTC.

The CDR3 loop is CASSLPGLVRGETQYF. CDR3 coding DNA: TGTGCCAGCAGCTTGCCGGGACTTGTAAGAGGGGAGACCCAGTACTTC. V is TRBV7-6 and J is TRBJ2-5; TRBD2 is a possible D gene (6 bases). V lost 3 bases to trimming and J lost 5 bases, with 19 bases between them. The germline V gene encodes CDR1 SGHVS and CDR2 FNYEAQ. This CDR3 is 16 amino acids long.

The gene calls are TRBV5-1 and TRBJ2-5, with D possibly being TRBD2 (6 bases). Trimming cost V 2 bases and J 3 bases, with 11 bases left between them. Per the germline V gene, CDR1 is SGHRS and CDR2 is YFSETQ. CDR3 length: 14 residues. CDR3 nucleotides: TGCGCCAGCAGCTTCGCGTCGGGGGAAGAGACCCAGTACTTC. It yields the protein CASSFASGEETQYF.

This clone has only a few counts. The chain uses TRBV30 and TRBJ2-7; maybe TRBD1 (6 bases). In germline, CDR1 is GTSNPN, CDR2 SVGIG (reference sequence). Trimming pared 1 base from V and 2 bases from J, leaving 9 bases between. This CDR3 has 13 residues. The CDR3 DNA sequence: TGTGCCTGGAGTGGGGGGACAACCTACGAGCAGTACTTC. Amino acids: CAWSGGTTYEQYF.

This clone was counted a few times. Here the CDR3 reads CASSPGLAGTDTQYF. Written as DNA, the CDR3 is TGTGCCAGCAGTCCTGGACTAGCGGGAACAGATACGCAGTATTTT. This chain connects TRBV27 to TRBJ2-3; 12 bases are shared with TRBD2. The CDR3 consists of 15 residues. V dropped 5 bases and J dropped 3; count of bases not matched to a gene: 3. CDR1 and CDR2 (germline): MNHEY, SMNVEV (reference sequence).

This clone was found a few times. The genes are TRBV5-1 and TRBJ2-5; no clear D. Trimming cost V 0 bases and J 5 bases, with 8 bases left between them. This CDR3 is 13 amino acids long. Germline CDR1 SGHRS, CDR2 YFSETQ. This chain's CDR3 is CASSLDSRETQYF. For the CDR3, the DNA is TGCGCCAGCAGCTTGGACTCGCGGGAGACCCAGTACTTC. The full variable domain, rest sourced from reference TRBV5-1 and TRBJ2-5, is KAGVTQTPRYLIKTRGQQVTLSCSPISGHRSVSWYQQTPGQGLQFLFEYFSETQRNKGNFPGRFSGRQFSNSRSEMNVSTLELGDSALYLCASSLDSRETQYFGPGTRLLVL.

This clone was seen a handful of times. V is TRBV6-5 and J is TRBJ2-3, with D maybe TRBD2 (5 bases). Trimming took 0 bases from V and 5 from J, leaving 12 bases between them. Germline V lookup: CDR1 MNHEY, CDR2 SVGAGI. The CDR3 sequence is 15 residues long. CDR3 amino acids: CASSYSGEPGDTQYF. CDR3 sequence (DNA): TGTGCCAGCAGTTACTCCGGGGAGCCCGGAGATACGCAGTATTTT.

The chain is built from TRBV5-1 and TRBJ2-2; TRBD1 might be the D (6 bases). The V and J ends lost 9 bases and 1 base respectively, with 13 bases between them. The length of the CDR3 is 14 residues. Germline V gene data show CDR1 as SGHRS and CDR2 as YFSETQ. The CDR3 coding sequence is TGCGCCACCGCCGGGACATGGAACACCGGGGAGCTGTTTTTT. Translation: CATAGTWNTGELFF.

The chain employs TRBV5-1 and TRBJ1-6, with a weak D call TRBD1 (6 bases). In germline, CDR1 is SGHRS, CDR2 YFSETQ. With 3 bases removed from V and 6 bases from J, the gap between germline ends came to 16 bases. CDR3 length equals 16 residues. Here the CDR3 reads CASSSEWGGRNSPLHF. Written as DNA, the CDR3 is TGCGCCAGCAGCTCGGAGTGGGGGGGCCGTAATTCACCCCTCCACTTT.

This clone was recorded a few times. CDR3 nucleotides: TGTGCCAGCAGTAACAGCGGGGGGGCGGGTGAGCAGTTCTTC. Its protein product is CASSNSGGAGEQFF. This chain uses TRBV6-4 with TRBJ2-1; TRBD2 matches 10 bases. Unmatched junction bases numbered 7, after V lost 5 bases and J lost 9 bases. Germline lookup yields CDR1 MRHNA and CDR2 SNTAGT. This CDR3 is 14 amino acids long.

This clone was counted between two and nine times. The chain is built from TRBV10-3 and TRBJ1-3, with D possibly matching TRBD1 (5 bases). Germline-derived CDR1 and CDR2 are ENHRY and SYGVKD. This CDR3 contains 14 residues. V was cut by 6 bases and J by 1 base, with 10 bases left in between. Written as DNA, the CDR3 is TGTGCCATCAGGACGACAGCGTCTGGAAACACCATATATTTT. Encoded protein: CAIRTTASGNTIYF.

This clone showed up many times. V usage is TRBV28 and J usage is TRBJ1-3, with 8 bases that match TRBD1. Germline V CDR1 and CDR2: MDHEN, SYDVKM. V lost 4 bases to trimming and J lost 2 bases; unmatched junction nucleotides: 7. This CDR3 has 16 residues. Written as DNA, the CDR3 is TGTGCCAGCAGTTCGGGGACAGGAACGGCTGGAAACACCATATATTTT. It is translated as CASSSGTGTAGNTIYF.

This clone was picked up a small number of times. This chain links TRBV9 with TRBJ1-1; D perhaps matches TRBD1 (6 bases). This CDR3 is 14 amino acids long. Germline values: CDR1 SGDLS, CDR2 YYNGEE. The V end lost 4 bases, the J end lost 1 base, and 11 bases lay between the germline ends. CDR3 in amino acids: CASSPLGQNTEAFF. The CDR3 nucleotides read TGTGCCAGCAGCCCTCTGGGACAGAACACTGAAGCTTTCTTT.

The sample holds a few counts of this clone. V usage is TRBV5-6 and J usage is TRBJ1-3, with TRBD1 as a possible D gene (6 bases). The length of the CDR3 is 14 residues. CDR1 is SGHDT, CDR2 YYEEEE, per germline. V was clipped by 4 bases and J by 1 base, with 9 bases between them. CDR3 DNA: TGTGCCAGCAGCATGACAGGATCTGGAAACACCATATATTTT. Protein sequence: CASSMTGSGNTIYF. The full variable domain, rest sourced from reference TRBV5-6 and TRBJ1-3, is DAGVTQSPTHLIKTRGQQVTLRCSPKSGHDTVSWYQQALGQGPQFIFQYYEEEERQRGNFPDRFSGHQFPNYSSELNVNALLLGDSALYLCASSMTGSGNTIYFGEGSWLTVV.